Below, one T cell receptor (beta chain) is given with its context. The antigen remains undetermined. This table comes from immunoSEQ multiplex PCR, and its TCRdb copy is limited to in-frame clones, with some not included. The repertoire holds about 480,000 clones, with 79% as singletons. This sample is drawn from a study of shared clonotypes between healthy human individuals. The study's findings and limits: Clonotype sharing among donors was thought likely to change with sequencing depth.

The CDR3 sequence is 16 residues long. Per germline, CDR1 SGDLS and CDR2 YYNGEE. The V and J ends lost 1 base and 9 bases, in that order; junction bases with no gene match: 12. This rearrangement joins TRBV9 to TRBJ2-1, with 8 bases fitting TRBD2. The receptor's source is a woman in her 40s in good health. Some clones in this sample may be carry-over from other donors' samples. The material sequenced was PBMCs. Written as DNA, the CDR3 is TGTGCCAGCAGCGTAAGGGCCTCGGGAGGGCCTAGTGAGCAGTTCTTC. Amino acid sequence: CASSVRASGGPSEQFF.